Listed below are T cell receptor beta chains from one sample, sequenced in a study of OX40 agonist ivuxolimab in advanced cancers. The method was immunoSEQ multiplex PCR; TCRdb's version includes in-frame clones alone and lacks a portion of them. The repertoire holds about 35,000 clones, with approximately 92% as singletons. This material consisted of CD4+ or CD8+ T cells sorted from blood, taken in a trial of the OX40 agonist ivuxolimab. These receptors were taken from an adult with an advanced solid tumor such as melanoma, head and neck, liver or kidney cancer. CDR3s include the opening cysteine and the closing phenylalanine or tryptophan. Fields, in order: clone size, D gene, V gene, J gene, CDR3 protein, CDR3 DNA. A D gene is named only where the DNA matches it firmly. Expanded clones get a size class; other rows say once, few or many, or leave the size out.

clone size: -; D gene: -; V gene: TRBV6-1; J gene: TRBJ2-2; CDR3 protein: CATPDRTVNTGELFF; CDR3 DNA: TGTGCCACCCCTGACCGGACGGTGAACACCGGGGAGCTGTTTTTT
clone size: -; D gene: -; V gene: TRBV2; J gene: TRBJ1-5; CDR3 protein: CASRGKEGVQPQHF; CDR3 DNA: TGTGCCAGCAGGGGGAAGGAAGGAGTTCAGCCCCAGCATTTT
clone size: -; D gene: -; V gene: TRBV6-1; J gene: TRBJ2-7; CDR3 protein: CASSHRVAEQYF; CDR3 DNA: TGTGCCAGCAGTCACAGGGTTGCCGAGCAGTACTTC
clone size: once; D gene: TRBD1; V gene: TRBV27; J gene: TRBJ2-1; CDR3 protein: CASSPPGQPYNEQFF; CDR3 DNA: TGTGCCAGCAGTCCCCCGGGACAGCCTTACAATGAGCAGTTCTTC
clone size: -; D gene: TRBD2; V gene: TRBV10-1; J gene: TRBJ2-3; CDR3 protein: CASGGGRWTDTQYF; CDR3 DNA: TGCGCCAGCGGGGGGGGGAGGTGGACAGATACGCAGTATTTT
clone size: -; D gene: -; V gene: TRBV6-5; J gene: TRBJ2-1; CDR3 protein: CASSYSRTGNEQFF; CDR3 DNA: TGTGCCAGCAGTTACTCGAGAACAGGGAATGAGCAGTTCTTC
clone size: -; D gene: -; V gene: TRBV5-4; J gene: TRBJ2-1; CDR3 protein: CASSFGRVTDNEQFF; CDR3 DNA: TGTGCCAGCAGCTTCGGCCGGGTTACAGACAATGAGCAGTTCTTC
clone size: -; D gene: TRBD1; V gene: TRBV5-6; J gene: TRBJ2-5; CDR3 protein: CASSLAQGAWEQYF; CDR3 DNA: TGTGCCAGCAGCTTGGCTCAGGGGGCATGGGAGCAGTACTTC
clone size: -; D gene: TRBD2; V gene: TRBV4-3; J gene: TRBJ2-3; CDR3 protein: CASSQGSGSGSDTQYF; CDR3 DNA: TGCGCCAGCAGCCAGGGTAGCGGGAGCGGATCAGATACGCAGTATTTT
clone size: -; D gene: -; V gene: TRBV28; J gene: TRBJ2-7; CDR3 protein: CASSSRTASETDSLAYEQYF; CDR3 DNA: TGTGCCAGCAGTTCCAGGACAGCTAGCGAAACAGACTCCCTCGCCTACGAGCAGTACTTC
clone size: -; D gene: TRBD2; V gene: TRBV4-1; J gene: TRBJ2-2; CDR3 protein: CASSLKAGGGTGELFF; CDR3 DNA: TGCGCCAGCAGCCTCAAAGCGGGAGGGGGCACCGGGGAGCTGTTTTTT
clone size: -; D gene: TRBD1; V gene: TRBV18; J gene: TRBJ1-1; CDR3 protein: CASSPPGQGNTEAFF; CDR3 DNA: TGTGCCAGCTCACCACCGGGACAGGGCAACACTGAAGCTTTCTTT
clone size: -; D gene: -; V gene: TRBV4-3; J gene: TRBJ2-7; CDR3 protein: CASSQDRTGRNEQYF; CDR3 DNA: TGCGCCAGCAGCCAAGATCGGACGGGTAGAAACGAGCAGTACTTC
clone size: -; D gene: -; V gene: TRBV6-6; J gene: TRBJ1-5; CDR3 protein: CASSEGQWNQPQHF; CDR3 DNA: TGTGCCAGCAGTGAGGGTCAGTGGAATCAGCCCCAGCATTTT
clone size: once; D gene: -; V gene: TRBV10-3; J gene: TRBJ1-1; CDR3 protein: CAISEGGPNTEAFF; CDR3 DNA: TGTGCCATCAGTGAGGGCGGGCCTAACACTGAAGCTTTCTTT
clone size: few; D gene: -; V gene: TRBV7-9; J gene: TRBJ1-1; CDR3 protein: CASSFADTEAFF; CDR3 DNA: TGTGCCAGCAGCTTTGCGGACACTGAAGCTTTCTTT
clone size: -; D gene: -; V gene: TRBV4-3; J gene: TRBJ2-7; CDR3 protein: CASSQTRLYEQYF; CDR3 DNA: TGCGCCAGCAGCCAAACGCGTCTCTACGAGCAGTACTTC
clone size: -; D gene: -; V gene: TRBV4-1; J gene: TRBJ2-7; CDR3 protein: CASSQEADYYEQYF; CDR3 DNA: TGCGCCAGCAGCCAAGAGGCAGACTACTACGAGCAGTACTTC
clone size: -; D gene: TRBD2; V gene: TRBV9; J gene: TRBJ2-1; CDR3 protein: CASSVPGGSSYNEQFF; CDR3 DNA: TGTGCCAGCAGCGTCCCCGGGGGGAGCTCCTACAATGAGCAGTTCTTC
clone size: -; D gene: -; V gene: TRBV18; J gene: TRBJ2-5; CDR3 protein: CASFGGEETQYF; CDR3 DNA: TGTGCCAGCTTTGGGGGTGAAGAGACCCAGTACTTC
clone size: -; D gene: -; V gene: TRBV28; J gene: TRBJ2-7; CDR3 protein: CASSLPGYSYEQYF; CDR3 DNA: TGTGCCAGCAGCCTACCGGGATATTCCTACGAGCAGTACTTC
clone size: -; D gene: -; V gene: TRBV7-9; J gene: TRBJ2-1; CDR3 protein: CASSLSQGQRYNEQFF; CDR3 DNA: TGTGCCAGCAGCTTGTCCCAAGGACAGAGATACAATGAGCAGTTCTTC
clone size: -; D gene: -; V gene: TRBV14; J gene: TRBJ2-7; CDR3 protein: CASSRTTPSSVSYEQYF; CDR3 DNA: TGTGCCAGCAGCCGCACAACACCGTCTAGCGTGAGCTACGAGCAGTACTTC
clone size: -; D gene: -; V gene: TRBV28; J gene: TRBJ1-4; CDR3 protein: CASSFDDNEKLFF; CDR3 DNA: TGTGCCAGCAGTTTTGATGATAACGAAAAACTGTTTTTT
clone size: -; D gene: -; V gene: TRBV28; J gene: TRBJ2-5; CDR3 protein: CASKGLVETQYF; CDR3 DNA: TGTGCCAGCAAGGGACTCGTGGAGACCCAGTACTTC
clone size: -; D gene: -; V gene: TRBV28; J gene: TRBJ2-7; CDR3 protein: CASSLFRGYEQYF; CDR3 DNA: TGTGCCAGCAGTTTATTTCGGGGCTACGAGCAGTACTTC
clone size: -; D gene: -; V gene: TRBV4-1; J gene: TRBJ2-1; CDR3 protein: CASSPRIAGQGSNEQFF; CDR3 DNA: TGCGCCAGCAGCCCCCGAATAGCGGGTCAGGGGTCCAATGAGCAGTTCTTC
clone size: -; D gene: -; V gene: TRBV2; J gene: TRBJ1-1; CDR3 protein: CASSAPGSGTEAFF; CDR3 DNA: TGTGCCAGCAGTGCCCCCGGGAGTGGCACTGAAGCTTTCTTT
clone size: -; D gene: TRBD1; V gene: TRBV5-6; J gene: TRBJ2-5; CDR3 protein: CASSFADRGRGETQYF; CDR3 DNA: TGTGCCAGCAGCTTTGCTGACAGGGGTAGAGGGGAGACCCAGTACTTC
clone size: -; D gene: TRBD1; V gene: TRBV27; J gene: TRBJ2-1; CDR3 protein: CASSSRQGSSYNEQFF; CDR3 DNA: TGTGCCAGCAGTTCCCGACAGGGTAGCTCCTACAATGAGCAGTTCTTC
clone size: -; D gene: TRBD1; V gene: TRBV4-3; J gene: TRBJ1-2; CDR3 protein: CASSPGTGGYGYTF; CDR3 DNA: TGCGCCAGCAGCCCCGGGACAGGGGGATATGGCTACACCTTC
clone size: -; D gene: -; V gene: TRBV19; J gene: TRBJ1-5; CDR3 protein: CASIGRREKGRIQPQHF; CDR3 DNA: TGTGCCAGTATCGGACGACGAGAAAAAGGGAGGATTCAGCCCCAGCATTTT
clone size: -; D gene: -; V gene: TRBV28; J gene: TRBJ2-7; CDR3 protein: CASSLLSGTTSYEQYF; CDR3 DNA: TGTGCCAGCAGTTTATTGTCTGGGACAACTTCCTACGAGCAGTACTTC
clone size: -; D gene: -; V gene: TRBV7-3; J gene: TRBJ2-3; CDR3 protein: CASSHRPADTQYF; CDR3 DNA: TGTGCCAGCAGCCACCGGCCCGCTGATACGCAGTATTTT
clone size: -; D gene: -; V gene: TRBV5-6; J gene: TRBJ1-1; CDR3 protein: CASSPTELTEAFF; CDR3 DNA: TGTGCCAGCAGCCCTACAGAATTGACTGAAGCTTTCTTT
clone size: -; D gene: -; V gene: TRBV11-2; J gene: TRBJ1-2; CDR3 protein: CASSPIGPYGYTF; CDR3 DNA: TGTGCCAGCAGCCCTATTGGGCCGTATGGCTACACCTTC
clone size: -; D gene: -; V gene: TRBV12-2; J gene: TRBJ1-4; CDR3 protein: CASRLGQGTNEKLFF; CDR3 DNA: TGTGCAAGTCGCTTAGGACAGGGGACTAATGAAAAACTGTTTTTT
clone size: -; D gene: TRBD1; V gene: TRBV5-8; J gene: TRBJ2-7; CDR3 protein: CASSLAGTGEESSYEQYF; CDR3 DNA: TGTGCCAGCAGCTTGGCGGGGACAGGGGAGGAGAGCTCCTACGAGCAGTACTTC
clone size: once; D gene: -; V gene: TRBV28; J gene: TRBJ2-5; CDR3 protein: CASSPNLGTWTQYF; CDR3 DNA: TGTGCCAGCAGCCCTAATCTGGGGACTTGGACCCAGTACTTC
clone size: -; D gene: -; V gene: TRBV4-2; J gene: TRBJ2-7; CDR3 protein: CASSQGELYEQYF; CDR3 DNA: TGTGCCAGCAGCCAAGGGGAGCTCTACGAGCAGTACTTC
clone size: -; D gene: -; V gene: TRBV5-6; J gene: TRBJ2-3; CDR3 protein: CASSPVVSSGTDTQYF; CDR3 DNA: TGTGCCAGCAGCCCTGTTGTGTCTAGCGGCACAGATACGCAGTATTTT
clone size: -; D gene: TRBD2; V gene: TRBV4-3; J gene: TRBJ2-7; CDR3 protein: CASSQDRTSGRSSYEQYF; CDR3 DNA: TGCGCCAGCAGCCAAGACCGGACTAGCGGGAGGAGCTCCTACGAGCAGTACTTC
clone size: -; D gene: -; V gene: TRBV14; J gene: TRBJ1-2; CDR3 protein: CASSQAHPGGYGYTF; CDR3 DNA: TGTGCCAGCAGCCAAGCTCACCCGGGGGGCTATGGCTACACCTTC
clone size: -; D gene: -; V gene: TRBV5-1; J gene: TRBJ2-7; CDR3 protein: CASRTGVGVVPSYEQYF; CDR3 DNA: TGCGCCAGCAGAACTGGAGTTGGGGTGGTGCCCTCCTACGAGCAGTACTTC
clone size: -; D gene: -; V gene: TRBV5-1; J gene: TRBJ1-3; CDR3 protein: CASYDRSSGNTIYF; CDR3 DNA: TGCGCCAGTTATGACAGGAGCTCTGGAAACACCATATATTTT
clone size: -; D gene: -; V gene: TRBV7-9; J gene: TRBJ2-4; CDR3 protein: CASSSYEGDRYF; CDR3 DNA: TGTGCCAGCAGCTCCTATGAGGGGGATCGGTACTTC
clone size: -; D gene: -; V gene: TRBV21-1; J gene: TRBJ2-2; CDR3 protein: CASSKQGRKNTGELFF; CDR3 DNA: TGTGCCAGCAGCAAACAGGGGCGGAAGAACACCGGGGAGCTGTTTTTT
clone size: -; D gene: -; V gene: TRBV21-1; J gene: TRBJ2-4; CDR3 protein: CASTYKEFYPKNIQYF; CDR3 DNA: TGTGCCAGCACCTATAAGGAGTTTTACCCCAAAAACATTCAGTACTTC
clone size: -; D gene: TRBD1; V gene: TRBV2; J gene: TRBJ1-2; CDR3 protein: CASSETDRVYYGYTF; CDR3 DNA: TGTGCCAGCAGTGAAACGGACAGGGTGTACTATGGCTACACCTTC
clone size: -; D gene: -; V gene: TRBV15; J gene: TRBJ2-7; CDR3 protein: CATSGIGSEQYF; CDR3 DNA: TGTGCCACCAGCGGAATAGGGAGCGAGCAGTACTTC
clone size: -; D gene: TRBD2; V gene: TRBV7-9; J gene: TRBJ2-1; CDR3 protein: CASSSPLAPSGTSYNEQFF; CDR3 DNA: TGTGCCAGCAGCTCCCCCCTTGCCCCTAGCGGGACCTCCTACAATGAGCAGTTCTTC
clone size: -; D gene: TRBD1; V gene: TRBV5-8; J gene: TRBJ2-1; CDR3 protein: CASSPGTAPNNEQFF; CDR3 DNA: TGTGCCAGCAGCCCGGGGACAGCACCTAACAATGAGCAGTTCTTC
clone size: once; D gene: -; V gene: TRBV30; J gene: TRBJ2-7; CDR3 protein: CAWSVGTGISYEQYF; CDR3 DNA: TGTGCCTGGAGTGTAGGCACGGGGATCTCCTACGAGCAGTACTTC
clone size: -; D gene: -; V gene: TRBV6-5; J gene: TRBJ2-1; CDR3 protein: CASRRQSNEQFF; CDR3 DNA: TGTGCCAGCAGGAGACAGTCCAATGAGCAGTTCTTC
clone size: -; D gene: -; V gene: TRBV5-5; J gene: TRBJ2-3; CDR3 protein: CASSLDPTQYF; CDR3 DNA: TGTGCCAGCAGCCTAGACCCTACGCAGTATTTT